This is a list of T cell receptor beta chains from one sample in a study of memory CD4+ T cells and cytomegalovirus serostatus. The assay was immunoSEQ multiplex PCR, and TCRdb's table has in-frame clones only and misses some. Of just under 95,000 clones listed, roughly 80% are singletons. Sequencing was done on a sample of memory CD4+ T cells from blood. Receptor source: an adult in good health and CMV-seropositive. CDR3s include the opening cysteine and the closing phenylalanine or tryptophan. The order of the fields is V gene, J gene, clone size, D gene, CDR3 protein. D genes are given only for firm matches. Expanded clones get a size class; other rows say once, few or many, or leave the size out.

>TRBV9|TRBJ1-3|-|-
CASSVDSSSGNTIYF
>TRBV18|TRBJ2-3|once|-
CASSPLSPTDTQYF
>TRBV4-1|TRBJ2-3|-|-
CASSQAQLSVYGTDTQYF
>TRBV28|TRBJ2-1|once|TRBD1
CASSVAQGLYNEQFF
>TRBV7-3|TRBJ2-6|-|-
CASSIGGSGANVLTF
>TRBV5-1|TRBJ2-7|-|-
CASSLQGGKSYEQYF
>TRBV7-8|TRBJ2-7|-|-
CASSLAGRTYEQYF
>TRBV5-1|TRBJ1-2|-|-
CASSLARVLGGGNYGYTF
>TRBV7-6|TRBJ2-5|-|-
CASSLTFRGGSQETQYF
>TRBV6-6|TRBJ2-3|-|TRBD2
CASSSLTSGRADTQYF
>TRBV13|TRBJ2-1|-|-
CASSTGRSSYNEQFF
>TRBV7-3|TRBJ2-2|-|-
CASTLTGNTGELFF
>TRBV5-8|TRBJ1-5|-|TRBD1
CASSWTGALNQPQHF
>TRBV28|TRBJ2-7|few|-
CASRDFVGAYEQYF
>TRBV5-1|TRBJ1-2|once|TRBD1
CASSVMTGQDGYTF
>TRBV28|TRBJ1-3|-|-
CASSSTERGNTIYF
>TRBV30|TRBJ2-4|-|-
CAWVRDSTKNIQYF
>TRBV11-2|TRBJ2-4|-|-
CASSLDLGLNIQYF
>TRBV6-5|TRBJ2-2|-|TRBD1
CASSRDRETGELFF
>TRBV7-2|TRBJ2-7|-|TRBD2
CASSRTSGLSYEQYF
>TRBV2|TRBJ1-3|-|TRBD1
CASKVGQGANTIYF
>TRBV9|TRBJ1-2|-|TRBD1
CASSVSPGQQYGYTF
>TRBV5-1|TRBJ2-5|-|TRBD2
CASSRTGTSGRAGETQYF
>TRBV28|TRBJ2-7|-|TRBD1
CASRNRGPAYEQYF
>TRBV27|TRBJ2-2|-|-
CASSARGRGELFF
>TRBV5-1|TRBJ1-1|-|TRBD1
CASSPGQVEAEAFF
>TRBV18|TRBJ1-3|once|-
CASSWDTSSGNTIYF
>TRBV4-2|TRBJ2-5|-|-
CASSSRPQETQYF
>TRBV9|TRBJ1-2|-|-
CASSPGQTYGYTF
>TRBV20-1|TRBJ1-1|few|-
CRAQGNTEAFF
>TRBV5-1|TRBJ1-1|-|TRBD1
CASSLQGGETEAFF
>TRBV9|TRBJ2-5|-|TRBD2
CASSLGGWQTKETQYF
>TRBV5-4|TRBJ1-5|-|-
CASSFGGTLSSNQPQHF
>TRBV29-1|TRBJ2-1|-|TRBD2
CSVERPSGRLDEQFF
>TRBV6-5|TRBJ1-2|-|-
CASSNPGQTYYGYTF
>TRBV5-1|TRBJ2-2|-|TRBD2
CASTPGAGYGGELFF
>TRBV19|TRBJ1-1|-|TRBD1
CASARTGWDTEAFF
>TRBV18|TRBJ2-7|-|TRBD1
CASSRGTGDSYEQYF
>TRBV5-1|TRBJ2-7|-|TRBD2
CASSLELASGRVGSYEQYF
>TRBV18|TRBJ2-7|-|-
CASSPSGNYEQYF
>TRBV30|TRBJ2-3|-|TRBD1
CAWSYGTGPTDTQYF
>TRBV9|TRBJ2-3|-|TRBD2
CASSVTAGTSVPTQYF
>TRBV5-1|TRBJ1-1|few|-
CASSLGSGNTEAFF
>TRBV7-8|TRBJ1-2|many|-
CASSRRLGDYGYTF
>TRBV28|TRBJ2-3|-|-
CASSLGGRIDTQYF
>TRBV7-2|TRBJ2-1|-|-
CASSLAGGLGYNEQFF
>TRBV9|TRBJ2-2|-|-
CASSVVGSGELFF
>TRBV28|TRBJ2-5|-|-
CASSYGADETQYF
>TRBV9|TRBJ2-1|-|-
CASSVRESSYNEQFF
>TRBV19|TRBJ2-6|-|TRBD1
CASSHGTGFSGANVLTF
>TRBV5-6|TRBJ2-2|-|TRBD2
CASSLGPSGTGELFF
>TRBV5-1|TRBJ2-3|once|TRBD1
CASSRGQGEADTQYF
>TRBV28|TRBJ2-7|-|TRBD2
CASGISGRSYEQYF